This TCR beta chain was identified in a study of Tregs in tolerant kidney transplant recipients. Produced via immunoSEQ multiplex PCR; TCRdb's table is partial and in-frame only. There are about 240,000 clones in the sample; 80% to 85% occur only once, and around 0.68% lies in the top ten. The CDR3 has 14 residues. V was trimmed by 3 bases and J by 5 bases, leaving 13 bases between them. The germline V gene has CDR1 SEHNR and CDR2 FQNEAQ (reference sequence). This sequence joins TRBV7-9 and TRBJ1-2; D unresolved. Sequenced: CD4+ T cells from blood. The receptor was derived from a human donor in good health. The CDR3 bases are TGTGCCAGCAGCTTGAACCAACACCCTTATGGCTACACCTTC. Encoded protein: CASSLNQHPYGYTF.